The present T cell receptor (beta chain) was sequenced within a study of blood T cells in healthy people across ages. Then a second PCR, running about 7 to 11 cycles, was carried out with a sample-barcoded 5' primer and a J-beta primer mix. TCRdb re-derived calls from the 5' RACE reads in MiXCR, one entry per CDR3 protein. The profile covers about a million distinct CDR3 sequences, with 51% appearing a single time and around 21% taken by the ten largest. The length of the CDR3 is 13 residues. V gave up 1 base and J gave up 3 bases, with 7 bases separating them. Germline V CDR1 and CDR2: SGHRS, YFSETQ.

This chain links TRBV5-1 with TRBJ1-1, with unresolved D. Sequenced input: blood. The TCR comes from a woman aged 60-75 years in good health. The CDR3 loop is CASSLSSYTEAFF. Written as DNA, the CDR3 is TGCGCCAGCAGCTTGAGCTCCTACACTGAAGCTTTCTTT. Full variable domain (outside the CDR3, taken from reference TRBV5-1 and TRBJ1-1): KAGVTQTPRYLIKTRGQQVTLSCSPISGHRSVSWYQQTPGQGLQFLFEYFSETQRNKGNFPGRFSGRQFSNSRSEMNVSTLELGDSALYLCASSLSSYTEAFFGQGTRLTVV.